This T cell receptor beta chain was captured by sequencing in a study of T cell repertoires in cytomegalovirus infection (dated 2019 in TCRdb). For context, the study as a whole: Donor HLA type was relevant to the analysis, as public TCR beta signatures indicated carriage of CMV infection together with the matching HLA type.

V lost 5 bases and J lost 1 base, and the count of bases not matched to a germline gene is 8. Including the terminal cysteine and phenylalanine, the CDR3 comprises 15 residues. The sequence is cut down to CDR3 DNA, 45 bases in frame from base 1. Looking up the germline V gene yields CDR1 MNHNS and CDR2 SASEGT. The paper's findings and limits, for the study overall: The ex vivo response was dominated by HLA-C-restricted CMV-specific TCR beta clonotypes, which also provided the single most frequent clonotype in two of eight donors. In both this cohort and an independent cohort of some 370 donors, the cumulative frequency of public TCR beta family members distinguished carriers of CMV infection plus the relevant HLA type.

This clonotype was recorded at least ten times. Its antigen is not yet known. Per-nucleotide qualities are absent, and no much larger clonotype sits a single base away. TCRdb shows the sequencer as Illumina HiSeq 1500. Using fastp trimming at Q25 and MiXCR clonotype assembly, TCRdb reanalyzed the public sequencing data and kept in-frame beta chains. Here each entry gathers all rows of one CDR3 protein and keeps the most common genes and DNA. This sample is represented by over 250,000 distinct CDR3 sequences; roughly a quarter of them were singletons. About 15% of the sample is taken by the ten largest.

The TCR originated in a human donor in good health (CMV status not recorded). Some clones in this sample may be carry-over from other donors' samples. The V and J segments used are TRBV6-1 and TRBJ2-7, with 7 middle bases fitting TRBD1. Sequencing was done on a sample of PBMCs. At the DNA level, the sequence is TGTGCCAGCAGTTCCAGACAGGGTAAATCCTACGAGCAGTACTTC. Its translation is CASSSRQGKSYEQYF.